This TCR beta chain was captured by sequencing in a study of blood T cells in healthy people across ages (dated by TCRdb to the mid-2010s). Study-level background: In model experiments, template switching captured about one uniquely barcoded TCR beta cDNA molecule for every two T cells. Using deep sequencing normalized with unique cDNA molecular identifiers, the study measured how TCR beta repertoire diversity changes with age. Donors were grouped into four age groups: young (average approximately 15 years), middle-aged (39), aged (around 60) and long-lived (approximately 81). To avoid experimental bias, donors of different ages were randomly spread across the sequencing lanes. The study analyzed two additional independent replicas of 1 million unique cDNA reads from the same blood draw for two donors, one aged 18 to 30 and one aged 80 or older.

Results the study describes overall, beyond this receptor: Donor CMV infection status was unknown, potentially confounding age-related changes in expanded clonotypes. Estimates of total diversity based on one million sequenced T cells were regarded as lower bounds and as underestimates. There was a strong correlation between observed TCR beta diversity and the percentage of naive T cells measured by flow cytometry. Conclusive comparison of naive and antigen-experienced compartments was prevented by the profiling of bulk unsorted PBMCs. Observed TCR beta diversity per million T cells fell roughly linearly with age, and a significant reduction was already apparent by age approximately 40. Compared with the aged group, the long-lived group had more naive CD4+ T cells, fewer expanded clones and increased TCR diversity, suggesting age selection.

About this clonotype: The target of this receptor is not known. No qualities accompany the bases; no much larger clone lies one base away.

Receptor libraries were prepared by 5' RACE. The sequencer was an Illumina HiSeq 2500. A second PCR of about 6 to 12 cycles was run with a J-beta primer mix and a sample-barcoded 5' primer. Each TCR beta cDNA molecule received a unique molecular identifier from a template-switch 5' adaptor carrying 12 random nucleotides. Each sample yielded at least 2.5 million CDR3-containing paired-end reads. The Mint cDNA synthesis kit, primed by a TRBC-specific oligonucleotide, was used to synthesize first-strand cDNA from all RNA. After uracil-DNA glycosylase treatment, a first 18-cycle PCR used universal primers M1SS and BC2_uni_R on all cDNA. In the authors' own workflow: For normalization, 1 million high-quality reads, each with a distinct molecular identifier, were randomly selected from each sample. Instead of being binned into consensus sequences, reads that shared molecular identifiers were thrown out. MiTCR, set to a Q25 quality threshold and the strictest error-elimination algorithm, was used for CDR3 identification, clonotype clustering and error correction. A nonparametric unseen species model with Euler transformation was used to estimate a lower bound on total TCR beta diversity. TCRdb ran its own pipeline on the public reads, namely fastp trimming at Q25 and MiXCR clone calling, and kept in-frame beta chains. Every entry covers one CDR3 protein and lists the most common genes and DNA from its rows. V and J calls and clone size were set by TCRdb, not the authors. The sample has a few hundred thousand distinct CDR3 sequences on record, 25% to 30% of them singletons. The biggest ten clones account for 18% of the sample.

Donors were 35 to 40 systemically healthy Caucasian individuals from Russia aged about 6 to 100 years. About 9.1 milliliters of peripheral blood were collected from each donor into EDTA-treated Vacutainer tubes. PBMCs were isolated by Ficoll-Paque density-gradient centrifugation, with at least 7 million obtained per sample. Trizol reagent was used to extract total RNA from PBMCs, with at least 5.5 micrograms per sample. For every donor, flow cytometry on a PBMC aliquot measured the percentage of naive CD45RAhigh/CD27high T cells. Looking up the germline V gene yields CDR1 SQVTM and CDR2 ANQGSEA. Measured from the cysteine to the phenylalanine, the CDR3 is 11 residues long. The retained sequence is limited to the CDR3, 33 bases, with the frame set at the first base. V is trimmed back by 4 bases and J by 8 bases, and the junction contains 4 bases that no gene match accounts for.

Sample: blood. The origin of this receptor is a woman in her seventies in good health. In this chain, TRBV29-1 is recombined with TRBJ1-2; 7 bases in the middle match TRBD1. The CDR3 protein: CSVGQGLGYTF. The DNA reads as follows: TGCAGCGTTGGACAGGGTCTAGGCTACACCTTC.